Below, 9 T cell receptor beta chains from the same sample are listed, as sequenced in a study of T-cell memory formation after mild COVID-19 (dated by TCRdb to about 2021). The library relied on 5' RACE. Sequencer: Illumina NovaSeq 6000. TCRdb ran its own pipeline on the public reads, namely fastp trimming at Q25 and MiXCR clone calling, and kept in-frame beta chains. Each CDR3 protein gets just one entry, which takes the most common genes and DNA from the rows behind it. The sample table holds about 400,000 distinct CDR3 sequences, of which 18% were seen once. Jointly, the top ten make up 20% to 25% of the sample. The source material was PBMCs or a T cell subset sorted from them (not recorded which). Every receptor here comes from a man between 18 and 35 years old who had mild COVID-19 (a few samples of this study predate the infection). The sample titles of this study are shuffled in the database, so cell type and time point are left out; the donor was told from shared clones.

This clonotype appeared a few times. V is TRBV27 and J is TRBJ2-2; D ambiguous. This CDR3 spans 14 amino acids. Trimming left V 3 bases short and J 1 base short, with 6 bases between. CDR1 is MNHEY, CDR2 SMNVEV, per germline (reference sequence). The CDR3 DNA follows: TGTGCCAGCAGTTTTAATTTGAACACCGGGGAGCTGTTTTTT. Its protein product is CASSFNLNTGELFF.

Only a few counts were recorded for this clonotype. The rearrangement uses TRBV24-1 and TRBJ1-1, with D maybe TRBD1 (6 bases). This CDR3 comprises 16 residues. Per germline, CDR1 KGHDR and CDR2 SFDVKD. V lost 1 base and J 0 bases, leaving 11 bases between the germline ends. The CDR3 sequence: CATSDFKGDLNTEAFF. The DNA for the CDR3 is TGTGCCACCAGTGATTTCAAGGGGGACTTGAACACTGAAGCTTTCTTT.

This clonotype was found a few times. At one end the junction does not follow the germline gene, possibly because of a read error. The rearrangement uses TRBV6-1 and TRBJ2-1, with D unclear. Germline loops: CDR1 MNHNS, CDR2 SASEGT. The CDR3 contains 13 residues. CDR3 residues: CASSERIETEQIF. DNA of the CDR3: TGTGCCAGCAGTGAGAGGATTGAGACCGAGCAGATCTTC.

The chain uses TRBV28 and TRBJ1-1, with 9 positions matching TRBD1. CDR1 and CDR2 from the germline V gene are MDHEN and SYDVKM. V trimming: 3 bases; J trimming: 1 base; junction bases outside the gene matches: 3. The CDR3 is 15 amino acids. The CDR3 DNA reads TGTGCCAGCAGTTTGATGACAGGGGGGAACACTGAAGCTTTCTTT. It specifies CASSLMTGGNTEAFF.

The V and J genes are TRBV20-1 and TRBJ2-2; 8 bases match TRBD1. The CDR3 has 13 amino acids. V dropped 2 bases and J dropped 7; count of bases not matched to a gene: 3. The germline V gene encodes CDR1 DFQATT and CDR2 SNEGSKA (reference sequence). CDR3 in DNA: TGCAGTGCTAGACGGACAGGGAGCGGGGAGCTGTTTTTT. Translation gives CSARRTGSGELFF.

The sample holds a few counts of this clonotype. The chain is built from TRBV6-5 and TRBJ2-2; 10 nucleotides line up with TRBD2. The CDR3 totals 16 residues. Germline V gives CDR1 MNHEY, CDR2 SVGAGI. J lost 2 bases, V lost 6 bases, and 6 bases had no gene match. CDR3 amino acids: CASRLLAGANTGELFF. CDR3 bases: TGTGCCAGCAGGCTCCTAGCGGGGGCAAACACCGGGGAGCTGTTTTTT.

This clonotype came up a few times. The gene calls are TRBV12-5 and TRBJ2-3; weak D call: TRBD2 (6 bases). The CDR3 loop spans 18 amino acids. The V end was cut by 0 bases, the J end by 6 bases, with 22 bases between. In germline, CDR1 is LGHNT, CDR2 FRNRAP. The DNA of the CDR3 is TGTGCTAGTGGTTTGGTCCCCGGGACTCCGACCCTCCTCGATACGCAGTATTTT. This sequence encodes CASGLVPGTPTLLDTQYF.

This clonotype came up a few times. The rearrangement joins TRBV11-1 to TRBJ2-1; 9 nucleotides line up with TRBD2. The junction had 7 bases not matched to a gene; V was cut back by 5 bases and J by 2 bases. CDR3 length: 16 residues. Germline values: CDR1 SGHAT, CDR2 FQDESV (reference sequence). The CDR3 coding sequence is TGTGCCAGCAGCGAAATAGCGGGGGTGACCTACAATGAGCAGTTCTTC. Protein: CASSEIAGVTYNEQFF.

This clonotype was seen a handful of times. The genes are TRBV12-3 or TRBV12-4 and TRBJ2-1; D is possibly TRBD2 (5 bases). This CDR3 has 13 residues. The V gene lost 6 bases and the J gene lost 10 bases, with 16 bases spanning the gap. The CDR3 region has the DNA TGTGCCAGCAGCTCCCGGGATAGGATCGAGCAGTTCTTC. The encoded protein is CASSSRDRIEQFF.